A selection of T cell receptor beta chains follows, all from one sample in a study of glioma-infiltrating T cells. TCRdb ran MiXCR on the multiplex PCR reads and lists one entry per CDR3 protein. The data hold about 200,000 distinct CDR3 sequences, with around 30% observed a single time. The sample comprised glioma tissue, nonneoplastic brain tissue, or PBMCs (not recorded which). The receptors here all came from a human donor with low-grade glioma or glioblastoma, undergoing nonglioma brain surgery, or in good health (not recorded which). The CDR3 runs from the conserved cysteine through the conserved F or W. The D gene is left open where the match is weak. Clone sizes are given selectively: once, few, many, or a class where the clone is expanded.

j_gene | abundance | d_gene | v_gene | CDR3aa | CDR3nt
TRBJ2-7 | once | TRBD2 | TRBV6-2/TRBV6-3 | CASSYLGLAGGIYEQYF | TGTGCCAGCAGTTACCTTGGACTAGCGGGAGGGATATACGAGCAGTACTTC
TRBJ2-5 | . | TRBD2 | TRBV5-4 | CASSLVWGGTETQYF | TGTGCCAGCAGCTTGGTGTGGGGGGGGACAGAGACCCAGTACTTC
TRBJ1-1 | many | . | TRBV11-2 | CASSLRWNTEAFF | TGTGCCAGCAGCTTAAGGTGGAACACTGAAGCTTTCTTT
TRBJ1-1 | many | . | TRBV20-1 | CSAPHSLNTEAFF | TGCAGTGCTCCACACAGCTTGAACACTGAAGCTTTCTTT
TRBJ2-7 | . | . | TRBV7-9 | CASSLNAWGESSYEQYF | TGTGCCAGCAGCTTAAACGCCTGGGGTGAGAGCTCCTACGAGCAGTACTTC
TRBJ2-3 | many | TRBD2 | TRBV6-2/TRBV6-3 | CASSYNTLAGGRDGITDTQYF | TGTGCCAGCAGTTACAACACGCTAGCGGGAGGCCGCGACGGTATAACAGATACGCAGTATTTT
TRBJ1-2 | . | TRBD1 | TRBV5-4 | CASSLWGDSYGYTF | TGTGCCAGCAGCTTGTGGGGGGACAGCTATGGCTACACCTTC
TRBJ2-7 | many | . | TRBV6-2/TRBV6-3 | CASDSPLSYEQYF | TGTGCCAGTGATAGCCCGCTTTCCTACGAGCAGTACTTC
TRBJ2-7 | many | . | TRBV6-6 | CASSYSRGTYEQYF | TGTGCCAGCAGTTACTCGAGGGGAACCTACGAGCAGTACTTC
TRBJ2-3 | many | TRBD2 | TRBV20-1 | CSARVGGGGTDTQYF | TGCAGTGCTAGAGTCGGGGGAGGGGGCACAGATACGCAGTATTTT
TRBJ2-7 | . | . | TRBV27 | CASSSRVRQDTAEQYF | TGTGCCAGCAGTTCCAGGGTACGCCAAGATACGGCGGAGCAGTACTTC
TRBJ2-1 | many | TRBD2 | TRBV28 | CASSSPGLALNGVQFF | TGTGCCAGCAGTAGCCCGGGACTAGCGCTCAATGGGGTGCAGTTCTTC
TRBJ2-1 | many | TRBD2 | TRBV15 | CATSGRGGSSYNEQFF | TGTGCCACCAGCGGGCGGGGGGGAAGCTCCTACAATGAGCAGTTCTTC
TRBJ1-2 | many | TRBD1 | TRBV7-9 | CASSPRQGRSDGYTF | TGTGCCAGCAGCCCTCGACAGGGGAGGAGCGATGGCTACACCTTC
TRBJ2-7 | few | . | TRBV5-1 | CASSLTPRILSYEQYF | TGCGCCAGCAGCTTAACCCCTAGGATTTTGTCCTACGAGCAGTACTTC
TRBJ2-3 | . | . | TRBV6-1 | CASSPSDLDTQYF | TGTGCCAGCAGTCCGTCAGACCTAGATACGCAGTATTTT
TRBJ1-5 | . | . | TRBV6-1 | CASSPRGEQTQHF | TGTGCCAGCAGCCCCAGGGGAGAGCAGACCCAGCATTTT
TRBJ2-5 | . | . | TRBV6-1 | CASSFFTGFKKTQYF | TGTGCCAGCAGTTTTTTTACAGGTTTTAAAAAGACCCAGTACTTC
TRBJ2-5 | many | TRBD2 | TRBV7-2 | CASSLRGGRKYQETQYF | TGTGCCAGCAGCTTACGGGGCGGGAGGAAGTACCAAGAGACCCAGTACTTC
TRBJ2-5 | many | . | TRBV28 | CASSTTRETQYF | TGTGCCAGCAGTACCACCCGGGAGACCCAGTACTTC
TRBJ1-6 | many | . | TRBV18 | CASSPDDSPLHF | TGTGCCAGCTCACCGGATGATTCACCCCTCCACTTT